This T cell receptor beta chain was observed in a study of graft-versus-host responses after intestinal transplantation. On the study more broadly: For 2 to 4 years after anti-thymocyte globulin induction, all recipients took tacrolimus and steroids.

Details on this clone: The antigen is not known.

The table came from immunoSEQ multiplex PCR; TCRdb's copy has only in-frame clones and leaves some out. Here the sample spans 80,000 to 100,000 clones, approximately 90% being singletons. The V and J ends lost 3 bases and 6 bases respectively, with 17 bases between them. The germline V gene has CDR1 MNHEY and CDR2 SMNVEV (reference sequence). The CDR3 has 15 amino acids. The origin of this receptor is a human donor who received an intestinal transplant. This material consisted of unstimulated CD4+ T cells sorted from spleen or lymph node cells, taken before intestinal transplant. The V gene is TRBV27, the J gene TRBJ1-1, with D possibly TRBD1 on 5 matching bases. Here the CDR3 reads CASSLLGRVGSEAFF. The CDR3 bases are TGTGCCAGCAGTTTGTTGGGCAGGGTAGGTTCTGAAGCTTTCTTT.